One sample yielded the 11 T cell receptor beta chains listed below, sequenced in a study of CD8+ T cells in alopecia areata. Reverse transcription of extracted RNA yielded cDNA, which provided the sequencing template. Sequencing used immunoSEQ multiplex PCR; TCRdb keeps in-frame clones, though not all of them. The data hold a few hundred thousand clones, with approximately 61% observed a single time. The sample consisted of CD4+ T cells sorted from blood, taken at week 0. All receptors come from a human donor with alopecia areata.

This clone occurred once. The rearrangement links TRBV10-2 to TRBJ1-6; D might be TRBD1 (5 bases). V lost 4 bases, J lost 8 bases, and 6 bases lay in between. Germline-derived CDR1 and CDR2 are WSHSY and SAAADI. The CDR3 runs 12 residues. CDR3 region: CASSAGDSPLHF. The DNA for the CDR3 is TGCGCCAGCAGTGCGGGGGATTCACCCCTCCACTTT.

This CDR3 reads CASRGTSAGQYF. The CDR3 nucleotides are TGTGCCAGCAGGGGGACTAGCGCTGGGCAGTACTTC. The rearrangement uses TRBV6-5 and TRBJ2-5, with 10 nucleotides matching TRBD2. The CDR3 covers 12 residues. The trim removed 6 bases at V and 11 bases at J, leaving 6 bases unmatched. CDR1 and CDR2 (germline): MNHEY, SVGAGI.

The rearrangement links TRBV10-3 to TRBJ2-5; 9 bases align to TRBD2. CDR1 and CDR2 from the germline V gene are ENHRY and SYGVKD. V lost 10 bases and J lost 3; bases outside the gene matches: 15. The CDR3 extends over 16 amino acids. The CDR3 reads CATAGSSGGIKETQYF. As DNA, the CDR3 is TGTGCCACCGCCGGGAGTAGCGGGGGAATAAAAGAGACCCAGTACTTC.

V gene TRBV10-3 combines with J gene TRBJ2-7, with TRBD1 identical over 9 bases. Per the germline V gene, CDR1 is ENHRY and CDR2 is SYGVKD. This CDR3 comprises 15 residues. V shed 3 bases, J shed 4 bases, and the junction held 7 bases outside the gene matches. The CDR3 bases are TGTGCCATCAGTGAAACGAACAGGGGGCGGTACGAGCAGTACTTC. Encoded protein: CAISETNRGRYEQYF.

The genes are TRBV6-5 and TRBJ2-3; D uncertain. CDR3 size: 14 residues. V lost 10 bases and J lost 3, with 17 bases in between. Germline V CDR1 and CDR2: MNHEY, SVGAGI. The DNA for the CDR3 is TGTGCCACCTCAAGGGTCCTACAAACAGATACGCAGTATTTT. Translated: CATSRVLQTDTQYF.

About this clone itself: The junction does not match germline at one end; this may be a read error. V usage is TRBV30 and J usage is TRBJ1-2; no definite D call. Germline CDR1 and CDR2: GTSNPN and SVGIG (reference sequence). This CDR3 comprises 10 residues. CDR3 protein: CAHWMITAHF. CDR3 bases: TGTGCCCACTGGATGATAACAGCGCACTTC.

This clone was recorded once. V gene TRBV7-2 combines with J gene TRBJ2-1; weak D call: TRBD2 (5 bases). Per the germline V gene, CDR1 is SGHTA and CDR2 is FQGNSA. The CDR3 runs to 15 residues. The V end lost 2 bases, the J end lost 7 bases, and 15 bases lay between the germline ends. The chain's CDR3 is CASSLPGDRRNEQFF. Written as DNA, the CDR3 is TGTGCCAGCAGCTTACCCGGGGATCGAAGGAATGAGCAGTTCTTC. Combining the CDR3 with reference TRBV7-2 and TRBJ2-1 gives the whole variable domain GAGVSQSPSNKVTEKGKDVELRCDPISGHTALYWYRQSLGQGLEFLIYFQGNSAPDKSGLPSDRFSAERTGGSVSTLTIQRTQQEDSAVYLCASSLPGDRRNEQFFGPGTRLTVL.

The chain joins TRBV29-1 to TRBJ1-1, with a possible D match to TRBD1 (6 bases). This CDR3 spans 15 amino acids. V lost 4 bases and J 8 bases, leaving 23 bases between the germline ends. The germline gives CDR1 SQVTM, CDR2 ANQGSEA. The CDR3 region has the DNA TGCAGCGTTGTTCGAGGTATTCGGTTCGGGACAGAAGCTTTCTTT. Its translation: CSVVRGIRFGTEAFF.

This clone was observed once. The V call is TRBV4-3, the J call TRBJ1-2, with 9 bases identical to TRBD1. V lost 5 bases and J lost 4; bases outside the gene matches: 8. The CDR3 runs to 15 residues. The germline V gene encodes CDR1 LGHNA and CDR2 YSLEER. CDR3 coding DNA: TGCGCCAGCAGCACGGGACAGGGAAGGCTCTATGGCTACACCTTC. This sequence encodes CASSTGQGRLYGYTF.

The chain joins TRBV12-5 to TRBJ1-5, with D possibly TRBD1 on 5 matching bases. V dropped 4 bases and J dropped 10 bases, with 14 bases sitting between them. The CDR3 is made up of 13 amino acids. Germline loops: CDR1 LGHNT, CDR2 FRNRAP. The CDR3 coding sequence is TGTGCTAGTGGTTCCCTGGGGGGATCACCCCAGCATTTT. The encoded protein is CASGSLGGSPQHF.

In nucleotides, the CDR3 is TGCGCCAGCAGCCCTTCCCTAGGTCTGGCCAAAAACATTCAGTACTTC. As protein: CASSPSLGLAKNIQYF. V is TRBV5-1 and J is TRBJ2-4; D gene uncertain. Trimming cost V 4 bases and J 1 base, with 15 bases left between them. The germline V gene has CDR1 SGHRS and CDR2 YFSETQ. The CDR3 sequence is 16 residues long. Full variable domain (rest looked up from reference TRBV5-1 and TRBJ2-4): KAGVTQTPRYLIKTRGQQVTLSCSPISGHRSVSWYQQTPGQGLQFLFEYFSETQRNKGNFPGRFSGRQFSNSRSEMNVSTLELGDSALYLCASSPSLGLAKNIQYFGAGTRLSVL.